This T cell receptor beta chain is from a study of blood T cell repertoires in COVID-19. The overall study: Acute-phase and convalescent COVID-19 samples originated in the United States, Italy and Spain.

This CDR3 contains 15 residues. J gave up 5 bases and V 4 bases, and 7 bases lay outside the gene matches. Germline V gene data show CDR1 as SGHRS and CDR2 as YFSETQ. Sequencing was performed with immunoSEQ multiplex PCR; in TCRdb, only in-frame clones are kept and a portion is missing. The data hold a few hundred thousand clones, with approximately 87% observed a single time. The receptor comes from a man aged 60 to 69 who had recovered from COVID-19. V gene TRBV5-1 combines with J gene TRBJ1-2, with 11 nucleotides matching TRBD1. The material sequenced was peripheral blood. The CDR3 nucleotides read TGCGCCAGCAGCAGGGGACAGGGGGAACCTTATGGCTACACCTTC. Translating it yields CASSRGQGEPYGYTF.